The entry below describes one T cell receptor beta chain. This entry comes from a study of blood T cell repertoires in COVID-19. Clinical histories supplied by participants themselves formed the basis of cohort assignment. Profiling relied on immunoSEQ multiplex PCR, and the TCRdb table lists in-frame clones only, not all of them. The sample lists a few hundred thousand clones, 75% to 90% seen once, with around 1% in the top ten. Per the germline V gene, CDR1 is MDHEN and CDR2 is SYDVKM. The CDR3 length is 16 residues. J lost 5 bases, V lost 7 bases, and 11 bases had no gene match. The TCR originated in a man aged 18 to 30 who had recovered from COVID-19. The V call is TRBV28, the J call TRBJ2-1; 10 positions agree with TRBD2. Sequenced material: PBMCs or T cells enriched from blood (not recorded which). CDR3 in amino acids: CASTPLLAGSDNEQFF. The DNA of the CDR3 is TGTGCCAGCACCCCTTTACTAGCGGGATCCGACAATGAGCAGTTCTTC.